These T cell receptor beta chains were read from a single sample in a study of T cell responses to AZD1222 COVID-19 vaccine. TCRdb's copy holds only in-frame clones and misses some; the assay was immunoSEQ multiplex PCR. The sample shows 120,000 to 150,000 clones, around 88% of them seen only once. The sample was peripheral blood, taken on day 0 of AZD1222 vaccination. These receptors all come from an adult in good health. Both conserved end residues are part of each CDR3. Each record gives: V gene, clone size, J gene, CDR3 length, D gene, CDR3 protein, CDR3 DNA. The D gene is left open where the match is weak. For some rows the clone size is stated as once, few or many, or as a class when expanded; others skip it.

TRBV21-1	NA	TRBJ2-1	13	NA	CASRGLEGDEQFF	TGTGCCAGCAGGGGGCTGGAGGGCGATGAGCAGTTCTTC
TRBV29-1	NA	TRBJ1-5	17	TRBD1	CSVEVRTGGAGNQPQHF	TGCAGCGTTGAAGTTCGGACAGGGGGCGCGGGGAATCAGCCCCAGCATTTT
TRBV5-1	once	TRBJ2-1	14	NA	CASSLGVGSNEQFF	TGCGCCAGCAGCTTGGGAGTGGGGTCCAATGAGCAGTTCTTC
TRBV7-2	NA	TRBJ2-2	13	NA	CASKPRNTGELFF	TGTGCCAGCAAGCCGCGAAACACCGGGGAGCTGTTTTTT
TRBV9	NA	TRBJ1-1	14	TRBD1	CASSAGQGLTEAFF	TGTGCCAGCAGCGCGGGACAGGGGTTAACTGAAGCTTTCTTT
TRBV6-5	NA	TRBJ2-1	15	NA	CASSYSGGRHNEQFF	TGTGCCAGCAGTTACTCGGGGGGCCGGCACAATGAGCAGTTCTTC
TRBV5-6	NA	TRBJ2-5	13	NA	CASSLGASETQYF	TGTGCCAGCAGCTTGGGGGCGAGTGAGACCCAGTACTTC
TRBV19	NA	TRBJ1-1	13	NA	CASRTDLWTEAFF	TGTGCCAGTAGGACAGATCTGTGGACTGAAGCTTTCTTT
TRBV9	NA	TRBJ2-5	15	NA	CASSVSGGKEETQYF	TGTGCCAGCAGCGTAAGTGGAGGGAAAGAAGAGACCCAGTACTTC
TRBV7-9	few	TRBJ1-4	14	TRBD1	CASSSSPGGQGVFF	TGTGCCAGCAGCTCGAGCCCTGGGGGACAGGGGGTGTTTTTT
TRBV14	NA	TRBJ1-3	14	NA	CASSRLGTGNTIYF	TGTGCCAGCAGCCGTCTGGGAACTGGAAACACCATATATTTT
TRBV12-3/TRBV12-4	NA	TRBJ1-1	13	NA	CASSFPQNTEAFF	TGTGCCAGCAGTTTCCCTCAGAACACTGAAGCTTTCTTT
TRBV18	NA	TRBJ1-1	15	TRBD1	CASSPRQGANTEAFF	TGTGCCAGCTCACCTAGACAGGGGGCGAACACTGAAGCTTTCTTT
TRBV10-3	NA	TRBJ1-5	14	TRBD1	CAAAGQGGHQPQHF	TGTGCCGCCGCCGGACAGGGAGGCCATCAGCCCCAGCATTTT
TRBV2	NA	TRBJ2-7	15	TRBD2	CAGNQPPGGIHEQYF	TGTGCCGGCAATCAGCCCCCGGGGGGTATCCACGAGCAGTACTTC
TRBV24-1	NA	TRBJ1-2	15	NA	CATSDPKDGALGYTF	TGTGCCACCAGTGACCCGAAGGACGGCGCGTTAGGCTACACCTTC
TRBV21-1	NA	TRBJ1-5	16	NA	CASRKTGTYSNQPQHF	TGTGCCAGCAGGAAAACAGGAACATATAGCAATCAGCCCCAGCATTTT
TRBV5-1	NA	TRBJ2-1	15	TRBD1	CASSSQGARYNEQFF	TGCGCCAGCAGCTCACAGGGGGCACGCTACAATGAGCAGTTCTTC
TRBV2	NA	TRBJ1-5	13	NA	CASSAGLRQPQHF	TGTGCCAGCAGTGCAGGGTTAAGGCAGCCCCAGCATTTT
TRBV7-2	NA	TRBJ2-7	16	TRBD1	CASSLDWDRPLYEQYF	TGTGCCAGCAGCTTAGATTGGGACAGGCCCCTCTACGAGCAGTACTTC
TRBV6-2/TRBV6-3	once	TRBJ1-6	16	TRBD1	CASSLPRDRGNSPLHF	TGTGCCAGCAGTCTCCCCCGGGACAGGGGTAATTCACCCCTCCACTTT
TRBV4-3	NA	TRBJ1-2	12	NA	CASSQQGIGYTF	TGCGCCAGCAGCCAACAGGGTATTGGCTACACCTTC
TRBV5-1	NA	TRBJ1-3	15	NA	CASSLAVAVGNTIYF	TGCGCCAGCAGCTTGGCAGTAGCCGTTGGAAACACCATATATTTT
TRBV6-1	NA	TRBJ1-2	15	NA	CASSEDGRNNYGYTF	TGTGCCAGCAGTGAAGATGGACGGAATAACTATGGCTACACCTTC
TRBV7-2	NA	TRBJ1-1	14	TRBD1	CASSPDRTNTEAFF	TGTGCCAGCAGCCCGGACAGGACGAACACTGAAGCTTTCTTT
TRBV7-9	NA	TRBJ1-1	11	NA	CASGMNTEAFF	TGTGCCAGCGGCATGAACACTGAAGCTTTCTTT
TRBV14	NA	TRBJ1-2	14	NA	CASSQAGTTDGYTF	TGTGCCAGCAGCCAAGCCGGGACCACGGATGGCTACACCTTC
TRBV13	few	TRBJ2-5	13	NA	CASSPGTPYNLYF	TGTGCCAGCAGCCCTGGGACTCCCTACAATTTGTACTTC
TRBV19	NA	TRBJ1-3	15	NA	CASRGDILARNTIYF	TGTGCCAGTAGGGGGGACATTTTGGCGCGGAACACCATATATTTT
TRBV7-9	NA	TRBJ2-1	15	TRBD1	CASSLPDRGQVEQFF	TGTGCCAGCAGCTTACCGGACAGGGGGCAGGTTGAGCAGTTCTTC
TRBV4-2	few	TRBJ1-5	15	NA	CASSQAGGGDQPQHF	TGTGCCAGCAGCCAAGCCGGGGGCGGGGATCAGCCCCAGCATTTT
TRBV19	NA	TRBJ1-4	13	NA	CASSMTTNEKLFF	TGTGCCAGTAGTATGACAACTAATGAAAAACTGTTTTTT
TRBV28	NA	TRBJ1-2	16	NA	CASSQITWTEGYGYTF	TGTGCCAGCAGTCAGATTACCTGGACGGAGGGATATGGCTACACCTTC
TRBV3-1/TRBV3-2	NA	TRBJ1-1	13	NA	CASRLQRDTEAFF	TGTGCCAGCAGACTTCAGCGCGACACTGAAGCTTTCTTT
TRBV15	NA	TRBJ1-2	17	NA	CATSGLGAVGEDYGYTF	TGTGCCACCAGCGGACTGGGGGCCGTGGGAGAGGACTATGGCTACACCTTC
TRBV9	NA	TRBJ1-4	15	NA	CASSGLGPGNEKLFF	TGTGCCAGCAGCGGCCTAGGACCCGGCAATGAAAAACTGTTTTTT
TRBV5-6	NA	TRBJ1-6	15	NA	CASSPDRIYNSPLHF	TGTGCCAGCAGCCCGGACAGAATCTATAATTCACCCCTCCACTTT
TRBV14	NA	TRBJ1-1	14	NA	CASSPPGMNTEAFF	TGTGCCAGCAGTCCGCCGGGGATGAACACTGAAGCTTTCTTT
TRBV6-4	NA	TRBJ1-2	15	NA	CASSDSSDGNYGYTF	TGTGCCAGCAGTGACTCCTCGGACGGGAACTATGGCTACACCTTC
TRBV4-3	NA	TRBJ2-2	15	NA	CASSPHSLNTGELFF	TGCGCCAGCAGCCCGCACAGTTTGAACACCGGGGAGCTGTTTTTT
TRBV11-2	NA	TRBJ2-1	21	TRBD2	CASSSRIPGLAGALSYNEQFF	TGTGCCAGCAGTTCCCGCATCCCCGGACTAGCGGGGGCCCTCTCCTACAATGAGCAGTTCTTC
TRBV19	NA	TRBJ1-5	16	TRBD1	CASTRPEGGHNQPQHF	TGTGCCAGTACTAGGCCAGAAGGGGGCCACAATCAGCCCCAGCATTTT
TRBV12-3/TRBV12-4	NA	TRBJ1-2	13	TRBD1	CASSSLGGPGYTF	TGTGCCAGCAGTTCCCTAGGGGGCCCTGGCTACACCTTC
TRBV7-3	NA	TRBJ2-3	15	NA	CASSRTQGSADTQYF	TGTGCCAGCAGCCGAACTCAGGGGAGCGCGGATACGCAGTATTTT
TRBV29-1	NA	TRBJ2-3	13	NA	CSVEPLSTDTQYF	TGCAGCGTTGAACCTTTAAGCACAGATACGCAGTATTTT
TRBV18	few	TRBJ1-2	13	NA	CASSPKRGDGYTF	TGTGCCAGCTCACCAAAGCGTGGGGATGGCTACACCTTC
TRBV24-1	NA	TRBJ2-1	16	NA	CATSPNPIGTFDEQFF	TGTGCCACCAGTCCAAATCCGATCGGTACATTCGATGAGCAGTTCTTC
TRBV7-2	NA	TRBJ2-5	14	NA	CASSLQGSRETQYF	TGTGCCAGCAGCCTGCAGGGGAGTCGGGAGACCCAGTACTTC
TRBV7-9	NA	TRBJ2-3	16	NA	CASSFPLEGLADTQYF	TGTGCCAGCAGCTTTCCACTAGAGGGCTTAGCAGATACGCAGTATTTT
TRBV19	NA	TRBJ1-2	14	TRBD1	CASSKQGESYGYTF	TGTGCCAGTAGTAAGCAGGGGGAGAGCTATGGCTACACCTTC